This TCR beta chain was recorded in a study of T cells in localized non-small cell lung cancer. Sequencing used immunoSEQ multiplex PCR; TCRdb keeps in-frame clones, though not all of them. Among tens of thousands of clones listed, over 65% were seen once. The germline gives CDR1 SGHRS, CDR2 YFSETQ. The CDR3 length is 15 residues. Trimming removed 4 bases from V and 0 bases from J; junction bases left unmatched: 3. The starting material was PBMCs, obtained before any cancer treatment. The TCR comes from a woman aged 35-75 years with stage II squamous cell lung carcinoma. The chain couples TRBV5-1 to TRBJ2-3; TRBD1 agrees at 9 bases. CDR3 sequence reads: CASSRDRVSTDTQYF. CDR3 coding DNA: TGCGCCAGCAGCCGGGACAGGGTGAGCACAGATACGCAGTATTTT.